Included here is one T cell receptor beta chain sequence, with context. Within the sample, other DNA sequences also encode this same CDR3. The record originates from a study of cytomegalovirus exposure and HLA in healthy donors. 60 Vbeta and 13 Jbeta primers were used in PCR. Assay used: immunoSEQ multiplex PCR; TCRdb lists only in-frame clones, some missing. The data show about 200,000 clones, around nine tenths seen once. The CDR3 has 14 amino acids. Germline V gene lookup returns CDR1 SSHAT and CDR2 FNYEAQ (reference sequence). V lost 5 bases, J lost 0 bases, and 8 bases lay in between. Material: PBMCs. This receptor was identified in a woman younger than 45 in good health and CMV-seronegative. The chain carries TRBV7-7 and TRBJ1-3; maybe TRBD1 (5 bases). The CDR3 region has the DNA TGTGCCAGCAGCCAGGGATTCTCTGGAAACACCATATATTTT. This gives the protein CASSQGFSGNTIYF.